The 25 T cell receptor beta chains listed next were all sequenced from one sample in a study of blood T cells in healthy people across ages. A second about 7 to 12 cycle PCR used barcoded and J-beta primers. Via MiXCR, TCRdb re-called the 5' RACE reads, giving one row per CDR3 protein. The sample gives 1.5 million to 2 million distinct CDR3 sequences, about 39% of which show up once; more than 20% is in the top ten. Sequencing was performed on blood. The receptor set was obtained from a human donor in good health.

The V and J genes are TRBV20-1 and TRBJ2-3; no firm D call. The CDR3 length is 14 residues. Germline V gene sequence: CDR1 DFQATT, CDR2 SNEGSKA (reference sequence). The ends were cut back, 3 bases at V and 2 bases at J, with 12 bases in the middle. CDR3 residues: CSARAMGFTDTQYF. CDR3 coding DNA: TGCAGTGCTAGGGCCATGGGCTTCACAGATACGCAGTATTTT.

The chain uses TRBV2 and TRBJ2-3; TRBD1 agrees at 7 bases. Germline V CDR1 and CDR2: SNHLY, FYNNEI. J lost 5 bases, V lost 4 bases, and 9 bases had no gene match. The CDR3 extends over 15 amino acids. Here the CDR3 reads CASSGDREGLDTQYF. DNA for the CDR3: TGTGCCAGCAGTGGGGACAGAGAAGGACTAGATACGCAGTATTTT.

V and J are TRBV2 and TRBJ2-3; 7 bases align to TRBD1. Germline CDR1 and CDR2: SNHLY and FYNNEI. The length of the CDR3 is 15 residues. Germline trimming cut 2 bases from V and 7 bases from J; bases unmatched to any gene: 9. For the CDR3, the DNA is TGTGCCAGCAGTGAACGAGGGGGCCTGAGCAATACGCAGTATTTT. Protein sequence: CASSERGGLSNTQYF.

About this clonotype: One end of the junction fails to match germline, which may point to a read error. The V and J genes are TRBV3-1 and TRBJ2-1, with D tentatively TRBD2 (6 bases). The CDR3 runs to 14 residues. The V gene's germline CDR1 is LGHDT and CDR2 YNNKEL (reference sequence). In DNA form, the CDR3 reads TGTGCCAGCAGCCAAGATTGGAGGGCGAATGGGCAGTTCTTC. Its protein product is CASSQDWRANGQFF.

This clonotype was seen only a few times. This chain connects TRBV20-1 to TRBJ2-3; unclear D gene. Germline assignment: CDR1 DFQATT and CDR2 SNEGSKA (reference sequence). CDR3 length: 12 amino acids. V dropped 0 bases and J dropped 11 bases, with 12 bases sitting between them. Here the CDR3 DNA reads TGCAGTGCTAGAGACACTCAACTCAAGCAGTATTTT. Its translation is CSARDTQLKQYF.

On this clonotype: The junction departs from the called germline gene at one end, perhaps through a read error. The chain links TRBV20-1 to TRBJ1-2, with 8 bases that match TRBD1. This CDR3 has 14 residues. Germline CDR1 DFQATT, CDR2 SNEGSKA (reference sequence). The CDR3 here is CGAPQPTGAIGYTF. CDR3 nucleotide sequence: TGCGGTGCTCCCCAGCCGACAGGGGCGATTGGCTACACCTTC.

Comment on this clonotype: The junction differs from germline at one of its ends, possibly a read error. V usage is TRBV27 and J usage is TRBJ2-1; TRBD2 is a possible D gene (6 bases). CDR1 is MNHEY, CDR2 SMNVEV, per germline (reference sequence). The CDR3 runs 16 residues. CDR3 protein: CAGSLFGSWGANEQFF. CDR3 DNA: TGTGCCGGCAGTCTATTCGGGAGTTGGGGCGCCAATGAGCAGTTCTTC.

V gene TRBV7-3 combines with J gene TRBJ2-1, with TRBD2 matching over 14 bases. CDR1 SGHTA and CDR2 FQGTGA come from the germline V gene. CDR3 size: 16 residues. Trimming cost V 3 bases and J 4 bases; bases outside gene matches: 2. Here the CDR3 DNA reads TGTGCCAGCAGCTTGACTAGCGGGGGGGGATACAATGAGCAGTTCTTC. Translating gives CASSLTSGGGYNEQFF.

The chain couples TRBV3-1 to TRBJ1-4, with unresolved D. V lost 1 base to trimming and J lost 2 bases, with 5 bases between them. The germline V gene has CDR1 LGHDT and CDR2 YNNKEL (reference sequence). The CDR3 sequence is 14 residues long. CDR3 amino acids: CASSQAQTNEKLFF. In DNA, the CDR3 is TGTGCCAGCAGCCAAGCACAGACTAATGAAAAACTGTTTTTT.

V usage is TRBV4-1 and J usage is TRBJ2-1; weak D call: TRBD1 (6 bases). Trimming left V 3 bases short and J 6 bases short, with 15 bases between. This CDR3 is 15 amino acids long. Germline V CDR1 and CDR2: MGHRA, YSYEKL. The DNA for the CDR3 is TGCGCCAGCAGCCATAACCCTCCAGGGGCCAATGAGCAGTTCTTC. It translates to CASSHNPPGANEQFF.

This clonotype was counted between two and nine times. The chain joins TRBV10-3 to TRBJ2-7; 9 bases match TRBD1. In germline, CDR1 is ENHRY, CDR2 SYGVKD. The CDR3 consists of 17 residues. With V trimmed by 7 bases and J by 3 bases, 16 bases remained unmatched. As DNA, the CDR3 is TGTGCCATCAAGGGGGGGGTTTGGGGACAGGGAGACTACGAGCAGTACTTC. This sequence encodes CAIKGGVWGQGDYEQYF.

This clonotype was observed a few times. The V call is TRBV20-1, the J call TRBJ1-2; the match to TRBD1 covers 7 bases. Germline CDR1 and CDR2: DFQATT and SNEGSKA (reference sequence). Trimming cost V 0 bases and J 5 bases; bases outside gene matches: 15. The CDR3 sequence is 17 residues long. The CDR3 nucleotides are TGCAGTGCTAGAGAGAGTGGGGTGACGGACAGGCCATATGGCTACACCTTC. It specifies CSARESGVTDRPYGYTF.

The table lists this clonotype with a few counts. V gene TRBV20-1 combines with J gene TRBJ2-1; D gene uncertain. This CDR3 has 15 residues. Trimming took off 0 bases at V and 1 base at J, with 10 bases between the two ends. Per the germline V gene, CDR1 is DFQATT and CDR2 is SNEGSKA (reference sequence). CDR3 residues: CSARDVSLSYNEQFF. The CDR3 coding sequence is TGCAGTGCTAGAGATGTCTCCCTTTCCTACAATGAGCAGTTCTTC.

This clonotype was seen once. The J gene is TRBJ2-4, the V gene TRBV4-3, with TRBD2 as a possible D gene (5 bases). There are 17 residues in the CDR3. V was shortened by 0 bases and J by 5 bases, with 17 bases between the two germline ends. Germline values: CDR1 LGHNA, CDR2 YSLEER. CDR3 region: CASSQDQWAEGENIQYF. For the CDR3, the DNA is TGCGCCAGCAGCCAAGATCAATGGGCAGAGGGCGAAAACATTCAGTACTTC.

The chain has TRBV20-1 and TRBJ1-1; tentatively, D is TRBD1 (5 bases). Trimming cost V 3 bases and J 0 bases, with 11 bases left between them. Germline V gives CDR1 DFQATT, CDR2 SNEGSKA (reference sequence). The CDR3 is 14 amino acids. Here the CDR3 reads CSASRAGLNTEAFF. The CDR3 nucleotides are TGCAGTGCTAGTCGGGCAGGGTTGAACACTGAAGCTTTCTTT.

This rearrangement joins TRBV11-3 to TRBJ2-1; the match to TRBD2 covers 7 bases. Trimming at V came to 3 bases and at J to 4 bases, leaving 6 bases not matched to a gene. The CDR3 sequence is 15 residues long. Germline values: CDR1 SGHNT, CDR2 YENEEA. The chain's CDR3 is CASSFAGVSYNEQFF. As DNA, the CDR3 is TGTGCCAGCAGCTTCGCGGGGGTTTCTTACAATGAGCAGTTCTTC.

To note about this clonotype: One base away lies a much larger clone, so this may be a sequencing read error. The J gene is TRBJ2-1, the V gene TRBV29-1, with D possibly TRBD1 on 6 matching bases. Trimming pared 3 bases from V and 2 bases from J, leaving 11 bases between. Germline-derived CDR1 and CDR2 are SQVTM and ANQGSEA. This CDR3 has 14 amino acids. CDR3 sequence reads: CSVDQDRAYNEQFF. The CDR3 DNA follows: TGCAGCGTTGACCAGGACAGAGCCTACAATGAGCAGTTCTTC.

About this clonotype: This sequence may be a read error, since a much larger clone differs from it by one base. The CDR3 DNA follows: TGTGCCACCAGCAGAGATACGAACAGGGAACGCGAGCAGTACTTC. Residues: CATSRDTNREREQYF. The J gene is TRBJ2-5, the V gene TRBV15, with D perhaps TRBD1 (6 bases). The J call may be faulty, since TRBJ2-7 better matches the DNA end. Germline V lookup: CDR1 LNHNV, CDR2 YYDKDF (reference sequence). The CDR3 contains 15 residues.

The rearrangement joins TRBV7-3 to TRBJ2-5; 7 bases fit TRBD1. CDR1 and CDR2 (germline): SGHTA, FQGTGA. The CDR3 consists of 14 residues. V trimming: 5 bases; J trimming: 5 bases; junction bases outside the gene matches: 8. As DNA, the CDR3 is TGTGCCAGCAGCCCGCACCGGGACAGCGAGACCCAGTACTTC. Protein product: CASSPHRDSETQYF.

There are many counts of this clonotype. As DNA, the CDR3 is TGTGCCAGCAGCCCACTAGCGCAAGAGACCCAGTACTTC. Amino acids: CASSPLAQETQYF. The V call is TRBV7-3, the J call TRBJ2-5, with TRBD2 identical over 7 bases. The CDR3 loop spans 13 amino acids. Trimming removed 5 bases from V and 2 bases from J; junction bases left unmatched: 2. Germline assignment: CDR1 SGHTA and CDR2 FQGTGA.

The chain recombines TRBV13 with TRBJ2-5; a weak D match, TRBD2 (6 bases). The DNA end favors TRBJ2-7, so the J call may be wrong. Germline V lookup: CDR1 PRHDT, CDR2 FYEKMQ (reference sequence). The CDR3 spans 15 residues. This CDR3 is CASSYGTGPSAEQYF. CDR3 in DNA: TGTGCCAGCAGCTACGGGACTGGCCCCTCTGCCGAGCAGTACTTC.

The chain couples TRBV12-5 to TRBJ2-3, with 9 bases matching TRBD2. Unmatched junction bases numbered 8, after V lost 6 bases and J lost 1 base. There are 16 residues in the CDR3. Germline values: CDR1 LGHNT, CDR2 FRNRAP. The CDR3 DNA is TGTGCTAGTGGCCTGGTACGACTAGCGGGCACAGATACGCAGTATTTT. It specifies CASGLVRLAGTDTQYF.

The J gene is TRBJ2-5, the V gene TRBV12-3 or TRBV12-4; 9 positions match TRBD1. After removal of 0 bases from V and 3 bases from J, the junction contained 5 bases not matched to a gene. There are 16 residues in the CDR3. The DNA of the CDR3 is TGTGCCAGCAGTTTAGCGGGGGGACAGGGAAAAGAGACCCAGTACTTC. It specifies CASSLAGGQGKETQYF.

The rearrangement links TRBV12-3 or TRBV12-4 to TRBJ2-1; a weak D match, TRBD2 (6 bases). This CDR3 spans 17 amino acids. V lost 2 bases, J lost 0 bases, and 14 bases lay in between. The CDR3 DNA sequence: TGTGCCAGCAGTTTACACATCGGGGGAAGCTCCTACAATGAGCAGTTCTTC. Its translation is CASSLHIGGSSYNEQFF.

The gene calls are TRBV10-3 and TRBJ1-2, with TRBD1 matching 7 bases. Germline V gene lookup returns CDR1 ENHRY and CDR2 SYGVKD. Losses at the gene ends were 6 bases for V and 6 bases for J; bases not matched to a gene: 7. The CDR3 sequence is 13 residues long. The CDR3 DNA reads TGTGCCATCAGAACCGGGACAGAGAATGGCTACACCTTC. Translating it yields CAIRTGTENGYTF.